What follows is one TCR beta chain and its context. Its specific antigen is unknown. Base qualities are not recorded, but no much larger clone differs from it by a single base. Sample treatment or condition, as interpreted from the label and publication: in vitro stimulation with specific CMV peptide epitopes to enrich CMV-specific T cells. This entry comes from a study of T cell repertoires in cytomegalovirus infection (dated by TCRdb to between 2017 and 2020). About the study as a whole: The peptide stimulations were aimed at well-studied HLA-B-restricted epitopes as well as recently identified HLA-C-restricted CMV epitopes, whose presentation resists viral immunomodulation. Because public TCR beta signatures pointed to carriage of CMV infection together with the matching HLA type, the HLA type of each donor mattered for the analysis.

Reads for this sample came from an Illumina HiSeq 1500. The raw public reads went through TCRdb reprocessing: fastp at Q25, MiXCR clone calling, in-frame beta chains kept. Entries that share a CDR3 protein sequence are merged under the most common genes and DNA. This sample holds roughly 500,000 distinct CDR3 sequences; 33% were observed only once. The ten biggest clones cover roughly 15% of the sample. CDR1 is given as SGDLS and CDR2 as YYNGEE, both from the germline V gene. V is cut back by 7 bases and J by 12 bases, with 10 bases in the junction unmatched. The CDR3 runs 12 amino acids, cysteine and phenylalanine included. Only the CDR3 DNA is retained, 36 bases long and in frame from the first base. General study outcomes and caveats: Carriers of CMV infection plus the relevant HLA type were discriminated by the cumulative frequency of public TCR beta family members in the study cohort and in an independent approximately 400-donor cohort. In the ex vivo response, HLA-C-restricted CMV-specific TCR beta clonotypes were dominant, and in two of eight donors the single most frequent clonotype came from this HLA-C-restricted group.

Specimen: cultured PBMCs, collected from culture after CMV antigen stimulation. The rearrangement combines TRBV9 with TRBJ2-1; the central 7 bases match TRBD2. The sequence came from a human donor in good health (CMV status not recorded). Some clones in this sample may be carry-over from other donors' samples. The CDR3 has the sequence CASRGVLGGQFF. The DNA is as follows: TGTGCCAGCCGGGGGGTCCTCGGGGGGCAGTTCTTC.